One sample yielded the 26 T cell receptor beta chains listed below, sequenced in a study of glioma-infiltrating T cells. Using RNA template, CDR3s of TCR alpha and beta were amplified with iRepertoire arm-PCR. Each CDR3 protein gets one entry after TCRdb re-called the multiplex PCR reads with MiXCR. This sample has under 200,000 distinct CDR3 sequences, with around 30% found just once. Source material: glioma tissue, nonneoplastic brain tissue, or PBMCs (not recorded which). The receptors were gathered from a human donor with low-grade glioma or glioblastoma, undergoing nonglioma brain surgery, or in good health (not recorded which).

The gene calls are TRBV12-3 or TRBV12-4 and TRBJ2-7; 8 nucleotides align to TRBD1. This CDR3 region has 16 residues. V trimming: 2 bases; J trimming: 5 bases; junction bases outside the gene matches: 11. This CDR3 reads CASSLLSGQGFNEQYF. In nucleotides, the CDR3 is TGTGCCAGCAGTTTACTTTCAGGACAGGGCTTCAACGAGCAGTACTTC.

V is TRBV6-5 and J is TRBJ2-5; possibly TRBD2 for D (6 bases). The CDR3 has 14 residues. Trimming shortened V by 0 bases and J by 5 bases, and 10 bases separated the two germline ends. CDR1 is MNHEY and CDR2 is SVGAGI in the germline V gene. CDR3 nucleotide sequence: TGTGCCAGCAGTTACTCTGCGGGGCGCGAGACCCAGTACTTC. This sequence encodes CASSYSAGRETQYF.

For this clonotype: The junction shows a germline mismatch at one end, possibly a read error. The rearrangement joins TRBV27 to TRBJ2-5; D is unclear. Germline V lookup: CDR1 MNHEY, CDR2 SMNVEV (reference sequence). This CDR3 has 14 residues. This chain's CDR3 is CSSSSSLRQETHYF. The CDR3, as DNA: TGTTCCAGCAGTTCCAGTTTACGCCAAGAGACCCATTACTTC.

The chain carries TRBV7-6 and TRBJ2-7; TRBD1 matches 10 bases. The ends lost 1 base at V and 6 bases at J; junction bases unmatched: 6. CDR1 is SGHVS, CDR2 FNYEAQ, per germline. CDR3 length: 15 residues. The chain's CDR3 is CASSLVDRGQAEQYF. DNA for the CDR3: TGTGCCAGCAGCTTAGTAGACAGGGGGCAGGCCGAGCAGTACTTC.

On this clonotype itself: Given a much more abundant clone one base away, this may be a read error. The genes are TRBV7-2 and TRBJ2-3, with D unclear. Germline-derived CDR1 and CDR2 are SGHTA and FQGNSA. There are 17 residues in the CDR3. Trimming shortened V by 5 bases and J by 5 bases, and 23 bases separated the two germline ends. The CDR3 reads CASSLRLGQTGKDTQYF. As DNA, the CDR3 is TGTGCCAGCAGCCTAAGGCTAGGGCAGACTGGGAAAGATACGCAGTATTTT.

This clonotype occurred many times. J is TRBJ2-1 and V is TRBV27; no definite D call. The CDR3 spans 15 residues. Trimming took 2 bases from V and 5 from J, leaving 13 bases between them. Germline assignment: CDR1 MNHEY and CDR2 SMNVEV (reference sequence). The CDR3 bases are TGTGCCAGCAGTTTACGGTTCCTTAGCCACAATGAGCAGTTCTTC. It translates to CASSLRFLSHNEQFF.

This chain joins TRBV5-1 and TRBJ1-3; unclear D gene. Germline V gene sequence: CDR1 SGHRS, CDR2 YFSETQ. The germline V and J ends were trimmed by 6 bases and 4 bases, with 11 bases remaining between them. The length of the CDR3 is 13 residues. CDR3 protein: CASTTGPGNTIYF. For the CDR3, the DNA is TGCGCCAGCACCACCGGGCCGGGAAACACCATATATTTT.

This clonotype came up many times. The gene calls are TRBV7-7 and TRBJ2-1; perhaps TRBD1 as D (5 bases). The germline CDR1 and CDR2 sequences are SSHAT and FNYEAQ (reference sequence). V was pared by 5 bases and J by 10 bases, with 12 bases between. This CDR3 region has 12 residues. DNA for the CDR3: TGTGCCAGCAGCCCGGGTCCAGGGGAGCAGTTCTTC. Translated, it gives CASSPGPGEQFF.

This clonotype was found a few times. This sequence may be a read error, since a much larger clone differs from it by one base. This sequence joins TRBV7-2 and TRBJ1-5; 7 bases match TRBD1. The CDR3 runs 16 residues. V was pared by 5 bases and J by 1 base, with 8 bases of the junction left unmatched. The germline CDR1 and CDR2 sequences are SGHTA and FQGNSA. The CDR3 is CASSPRPTGSNQPQHF. Here the CDR3 DNA reads TGTGCCAGCAGCCCAAGACCGACAGGGAGCAATCAGCCCCAGCATTTT.

This clonotype was seen at least ten times. The V and J genes are TRBV20-1 and TRBJ2-5; TRBD2 aligns across 7 bases. Germline CDR1 reads DFQATT; CDR2 reads SNEGSKA (reference sequence). Trimming cost V 3 bases and J 0 bases; bases outside gene matches: 10. CDR3 size: 16 residues. CDR3 nucleotides: TGCAGTGCTAGCCGCCTACAAACTAGCGACCAAGAGACCCAGTACTTC. Encoded protein: CSASRLQTSDQETQYF.

As regards this clonotype: This sequence may be a read error, since a much larger clone differs from it by one base. This chain uses TRBV29-1 with TRBJ1-5, with D perhaps matching TRBD1 (5 bases). Trimming cost V 7 bases and J 8 bases, with 15 bases left between them. Germline V gene lookup returns CDR1 SQVTM and CDR2 ANQGSEA. The CDR3 contains 12 residues. Here the CDR3 reads CSGGDTGKPQHF. CDR3 nucleotides: TGCAGCGGCGGAGATACAGGCAAGCCCCAGCATTTT.

This clonotype was seen ten or more times. V gene TRBV7-2 combines with J gene TRBJ2-4; 7 positions agree with TRBD2. The CDR3 spans 15 residues. Germline CDR1 is SGHTA and CDR2 is FQGNSA. Losses at the gene ends were 8 bases for V and 1 base for J; bases not matched to a gene: 8. The CDR3 nucleotides read TGTGCCAGCGGTGTAGCGGGTCAGGCCAAAAACATTCAGTACTTC. Residues: CASGVAGQAKNIQYF.

To note about this clonotype: Compared with germline, one end of the junction differs, possibly owing to a read error. V gene TRBV14 combines with J gene TRBJ1-2, with 10 bases aligning to TRBD1. CDR1 is SGHDN and CDR2 is FVKESK in the germline V gene. CDR3 length: 14 residues. The CDR3 DNA follows: TGTGCCAGCAGCCCCCGGACAGGGGGGTATGTCTACACCTTC. Encoded protein: CASSPRTGGYVYTF.

The chain is built from TRBV30 and TRBJ2-7, with D uncertain. CDR3 size: 14 residues. V lost 4 bases and J 2 bases, leaving 15 bases between the germline ends. Per germline, CDR1 GTSNPN and CDR2 SVGIG (reference sequence). In DNA form, the CDR3 reads TGTGCCTGGACCCCAGTCGGCTCCCCCTACGAGCAGTACTTC. The encoded protein is CAWTPVGSPYEQYF.

In this sample, this clonotype turned up many times. The gene calls are TRBV6-6 and TRBJ2-1; 7 bases are a match to TRBD2. This CDR3 has 16 amino acids. J gave up 5 bases and V 3 bases, and 10 bases lay outside the gene matches. Germline CDR1 MNHNY, CDR2 SVGAGI (reference sequence). CDR3 sequence: CASSYHRTRGDNEQFF. Here the CDR3 DNA reads TGTGCCAGCAGTTATCACCGGACTAGGGGCGACAATGAGCAGTTCTTC.

The chain couples TRBV5-6 to TRBJ2-7; D gene unclear. The CDR3 has 13 amino acids. Germline CDR1 is SGHDT and CDR2 is YYEEEE. Trimming stripped 1 base from V and 3 bases from J, with 8 bases between. CDR3 DNA sequence: TGTGCCAGCAGCTTGAAAACCGTCTACGAGCAGTACTTC. Protein product: CASSLKTVYEQYF.

This chain joins TRBV12-5 and TRBJ2-5, with D possibly TRBD1 on 6 matching bases. Germline CDR1 reads LGHNT; CDR2 reads FRNRAP. Trimming cost V 5 bases and J 2 bases, with 15 bases left between them. This CDR3 region has 15 residues. The CDR3 DNA reads as TGTGCTAGTGGTGCCGGGACACCTTATCAAGAGACCCAGTACTTC. Translated: CASGAGTPYQETQYF.

The chain has TRBV2 and TRBJ2-7; D perhaps matches TRBD1 (5 bases). The CDR3 loop spans 12 amino acids. Trimming cost V 8 bases and J 0 bases, with 8 bases left between them. Germline lookup yields CDR1 SNHLY and CDR2 FYNNEI. The CDR3 DNA is TGTGCCAGCTGGGGCATCTCCTACGAGCAGTACTTC. This sequence encodes CASWGISYEQYF.

As for this clonotype: This may come from a read error, since a much larger clone is one base off. The V gene is TRBV19, the J gene TRBJ2-5; possible D gene TRBD1, 5 bases. Germline values: CDR1 LNHDA, CDR2 SQIVND (reference sequence). With 3 bases removed from V and 4 bases from J, the gap between germline ends came to 12 bases. The CDR3 contains 14 residues. As DNA, the CDR3 is TGTGCCAGTAGTATGCAACAAAGGGGAGAGACCCAGTACTTC. As protein: CASSMQQRGETQYF.

This clonotype was recorded a few times. The chain employs TRBV2 and TRBJ1-2, with a possible D match to TRBD1 (5 bases). Trimming removed 4 bases from V and 4 bases from J, with 16 bases in between. The CDR3 totals 15 residues. The germline V gene has CDR1 SNHLY and CDR2 FYNNEI. The CDR3 loop reads CASSALSSGGYGYTF. DNA of the CDR3: TGTGCCAGCAGTGCCCTCAGTAGCGGGGGCTATGGCTACACCTTC.

With regard to this clonotype: Being one base from a much bigger clone, this may be a read error. CDR3 region: CASSFMASGIGEQYF. Here the CDR3 DNA reads TGTGCCAGCAGTTTCATGGCTAGCGGGATTGGCGAGCAGTACTTC. V and J are TRBV28 and TRBJ2-7, with 9 nucleotides matching TRBD2. The CDR3 is 15 residues long. Losses at the gene ends were 3 bases for V and 6 bases for J; bases not matched to a gene: 9. Germline CDR1 and CDR2: MDHEN and SYDVKM.

This clonotype has at least ten counts. J is TRBJ1-1 and V is TRBV29-1; no clear D gene. CDR3 size: 12 residues. Per germline, CDR1 SQVTM and CDR2 ANQGSEA. V lost 6 bases to trimming and J lost 5 bases, with 13 bases between them. The CDR3 DNA reads as TGCAGCGTGATTGACATATCGACTGAAGCTTTCTTT. Its translation: CSVIDISTEAFF.

This clonotype was observed at least ten times. The rearrangement joins TRBV4-1 to TRBJ2-1; a possible D gene is TRBD2 (6 bases). V lost 4 bases and J 4 bases, leaving 14 bases between the germline ends. There are 15 residues in the CDR3. CDR1 is MGHRA and CDR2 is YSYEKL in the germline V gene. CDR3 in amino acids: CASSRLAPQYNEQFF. In nucleotides, the CDR3 is TGCGCCAGCAGCCGCCTAGCGCCTCAATACAATGAGCAGTTCTTC.

This clonotype was seen at least ten times. V is TRBV19 and J is TRBJ1-1; D unresolved. The CDR3 loop spans 12 amino acids. Germline lookup yields CDR1 LNHDA and CDR2 SQIVND (reference sequence). The germline V and J ends were trimmed by 5 bases and 2 bases, with 6 bases remaining between them. This chain's CDR3 is CASSSRNTEAFF. CDR3 DNA sequence: TGTGCCAGTAGTTCAAGAAACACTGAAGCTTTCTTT.

This chain uses TRBV5-1 with TRBJ2-1; 9 bases are shared with TRBD1. V trimming: 4 bases; J trimming: 7 bases; junction bases outside the gene matches: 12. CDR1 and CDR2 (germline): SGHRS, YFSETQ. CDR3 size: 16 residues. CDR3 DNA sequence: TGCGCCAGCAGCCCGGGACAGGGTCGGTTTGGGAATGAGCAGTTCTTC. This sequence encodes CASSPGQGRFGNEQFF.

This clonotype occurred many times. The chain is built from TRBV2 and TRBJ2-2; the D gene could be TRBD1 or TRBD2 (5 bases each). The CDR3 runs 15 residues. Germline V gene lookup returns CDR1 SNHLY and CDR2 FYNNEI. Trimming took off 10 bases at V and 5 bases at J, with 20 bases between the two ends. CDR3 DNA: TGTGCCATCAAACGATGGGGGAGAAGAACCGGGGAGCTGTTTTTT. Its protein is CAIKRWGRRTGELFF.